Shown below are 11 T cell receptor beta chains from a single sample sequenced in a study of lymphopenia after photon versus proton radiotherapy (dated by TCRdb to about 2019). Receptor libraries were prepared by the immunoSEQ multiplex PCR assay. TCRdb re-hosts the immuneACCESS table, in-frame sequences only. Its copies lack some clones; in the studies checked, an unresolved V gene accounts for under half of them, and the cause for the rest is not known. The sample table shows 55,000 to 70,000 clones, and roughly 93% are seen once. The ten largest clones capture about 3.1% of the sample. This specimen was peripheral blood, taken from a patient treated with photon-based radiotherapy. The receptors derive from a woman between 65 and 79 years old with pancreatic cancer.

This sequence joins TRBV12-5 and TRBJ2-6; tentative D call: TRBD1 (5 bases). The length of the CDR3 is 15 residues. V was pared by 1 base and J by 4 bases, with 8 bases between. Per germline, CDR1 LGHNT and CDR2 FRNRAP. The CDR3 nucleotides read TGTGCTAGTGGTTTGGCAGGGCCCGGGGCCAACGTCCTGACTTTC. Translating gives CASGLAGPGANVLTF. The variable domain in full, with the rest retrieved from reference TRBV12-5 and TRBJ2-6, is DARVTQTPRHKVTEMGQEVTMRCQPILGHNTVFWYRQTMMQGLELLAYFRNRAPLDDSGMPKDRFSAEMPDATLATLKIQPSEPRDSAVYFCASGLAGPGANVLTFGAGSRLTVL.

J is TRBJ2-7 and V is TRBV19, with D maybe TRBD1 (5 bases). The V end was cut by 7 bases, the J end by 1 base, with 14 bases between. CDR3 length equals 14 residues. From germline, CDR1 is LNHDA and CDR2 SQIVND (reference sequence). CDR3 coding DNA: TGTGCCAGTACGAAGACAGTTCTGTCCTACGAGCAGTACTTC. Translated: CASTKTVLSYEQYF.

The CDR3 sequence is CASSIAGVGANVLTF. CDR3 sequence (DNA): TGTGCCAGTAGTATAGCAGGGGTTGGGGCCAACGTCCTGACTTTC. V and J are TRBV19 and TRBJ2-6; maybe TRBD1 (6 bases). Germline V lookup: CDR1 LNHDA, CDR2 SQIVND (reference sequence). The CDR3 contains 15 residues. Trimming cost V 1 base and J 3 bases, with 7 bases left between them.

CDR3 sequence reads: CASRANTGELFF. The CDR3 coding sequence is TGTGCCAGCAGGGCGAACACCGGGGAGCTGTTTTTT. The chain joins TRBV6-4 to TRBJ2-2, with unresolved D. The CDR3 is 12 amino acids. CDR1 and CDR2 from the germline V gene are MRHNA and SNTAGT. Trimming shortened V by 6 bases and J by 0 bases, and 2 bases separated the two germline ends.

This sequence joins TRBV5-8 and TRBJ1-1; D is ambiguous. The V and J ends lost 3 bases and 2 bases respectively, with 11 bases between them. Germline lookup yields CDR1 SGHTS and CDR2 YDEGEE. There are 14 residues in the CDR3. The chain's CDR3 is CASSSGRHNTEAFF. The DNA of the CDR3 is TGTGCCAGCAGCTCTGGACGGCATAACACTGAAGCTTTCTTT.

The chain employs TRBV28 and TRBJ2-1; the D gene is possibly TRBD2 (5 bases). The V end lost 3 bases, the J end lost 5 bases, and 5 bases lay between the germline ends. CDR1 and CDR2 (germline): MDHEN, SYDVKM. This CDR3 comprises 12 residues. In DNA form, the CDR3 reads TGTGCCAGCAGTTTTAGCGACAATGAGCAGTTCTTC. Protein sequence: CASSFSDNEQFF.

The rearrangement uses TRBV9 and TRBJ2-1; 12 positions match TRBD2. Unmatched junction bases numbered 7, after V lost 0 bases and J lost 6 bases. The CDR3 is 17 amino acids. Germline V CDR1 and CDR2: SGDLS, YYNGEE. The CDR3 nucleotides read TGTGCCAGCAGCGTAGCTGGAGGACTAGCGGGGATCAATGAGCAGTTCTTC. Encoded protein: CASSVAGGLAGINEQFF.

The J gene is TRBJ1-4, the V gene TRBV7-2; perhaps TRBD1 as D (5 bases). This CDR3 contains 14 residues. CDR1 is SGHTA and CDR2 is FQGNSA in the germline V gene. Trimming took 1 base from V and 5 from J, leaving 8 bases between them. CDR3 loop: CASSLGGANEKLFF. The CDR3 region has the DNA TGTGCCAGCAGCTTAGGGGGCGCGAATGAAAAACTGTTTTTT.

The chain recombines TRBV5-6 with TRBJ1-3; D is unclear. The CDR3 is made up of 15 amino acids. The germline gives CDR1 SGHDT, CDR2 YYEEEE. The V end lost 4 bases, the J end lost 0 bases, and 11 bases lay between the germline ends. The CDR3 here is CASSPVGYSGNTIYF. CDR3 coding DNA: TGTGCCAGCAGCCCCGTGGGGTACTCTGGAAACACCATATATTTT. Full variable domain (missing parts from reference TRBV5-6 and TRBJ1-3): DAGVTQSPTHLIKTRGQQVTLRCSPKSGHDTVSWYQQALGQGPQFIFQYYEEEERQRGNFPDRFSGHQFPNYSSELNVNALLLGDSALYLCASSPVGYSGNTIYFGEGSWLTVV.

This clone was detected once. This chain connects TRBV4-2 to TRBJ2-1, with 10 bases aligning to TRBD2. V trimming: 0 bases; J trimming: 4 bases; junction bases outside the gene matches: 6. The CDR3 is 17 residues long. Germline V gives CDR1 LGHNA, CDR2 YNFKEQ. The CDR3 spells CASSQDTSSGSYNEQFF. As DNA, the CDR3 is TGTGCCAGCAGCCAAGACACTTCTAGCGGGAGTTACAATGAGCAGTTCTTC.

The chain recombines TRBV7-9 with TRBJ2-7; 13 bases are shared with TRBD2. Per the germline V gene, CDR1 is SEHNR and CDR2 is FQNEAQ (reference sequence). V gave up 2 bases and J gave up 6 bases; unmatched junction bases: 4. This CDR3 is 15 amino acids long. The CDR3 spells CASSLFGLAGVEQYF. The CDR3 bases are TGTGCCAGCAGCTTATTCGGACTAGCGGGAGTCGAGCAGTACTTC. Full variable domain (missing parts from reference TRBV7-9 and TRBJ2-7): DTGVSQNPRHKITKRGQNVTFRCDPISEHNRLYWYRQTLGQGPEFLTYFQNEAQLEKSRLLSDRFSAERPKGSFSTLEIQRTEQGDSAMYLCASSLFGLAGVEQYFGPGTRLTVT.